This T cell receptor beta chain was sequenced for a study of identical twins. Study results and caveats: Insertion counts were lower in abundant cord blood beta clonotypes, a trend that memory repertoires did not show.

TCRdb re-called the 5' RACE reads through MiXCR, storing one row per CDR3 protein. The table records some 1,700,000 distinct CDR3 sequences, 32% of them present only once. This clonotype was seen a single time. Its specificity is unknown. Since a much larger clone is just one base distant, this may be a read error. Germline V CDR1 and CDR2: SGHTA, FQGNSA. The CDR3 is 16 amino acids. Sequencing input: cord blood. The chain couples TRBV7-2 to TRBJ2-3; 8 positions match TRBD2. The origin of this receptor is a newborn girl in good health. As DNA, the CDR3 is TGTGCCGGCAGCTTAGTTCTAGCGGGCATCACAGATACGCAGTATTTT. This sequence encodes CAGSLVLAGITDTQYF.